These 12 T cell receptor beta chains were sequenced from one sample in a study of cytomegalovirus exposure and HLA in healthy donors (dated by TCRdb to about 2017). The library came from the immunoSEQ multiplex PCR assay. For the multiplex PCR, a mixture combining 60 forward primers for TCR Vbeta segments and 13 reverse primers for TCR Jbeta segments was used. The table comes from immuneACCESS by way of TCRdb, which keeps in-frame sequences with V and J called. Part of the clones is missing from these tables; in studies checked, under half for an unresolved V gene and the rest for unknown reasons. The sample table records 150,000 to 200,000 clones; about four fifths of these occur just once. The ten largest clones represent 4.5% to 7.5% of the sample. The specimen sequenced was PBMCs. The receptors stem from a woman aged 25 to 39 in good health and CMV-seropositive.

The chain recombines TRBV15 with TRBJ2-5, with D perhaps TRBD2 (7 bases). With 2 bases removed from V and 5 bases from J, the gap between germline ends came to 15 bases. Looked up from germline, CDR1 is LNHNV and CDR2 is YYDKDF (reference sequence). The CDR3 is 15 amino acids. The CDR3 nucleotides are TGTGCCACCAGCAGAAGCCCCGGGGGGCGGGAGACCCAGTACTTC. This gives the protein CATSRSPGGRETQYF. The complete variable domain, with remaining parts taken from reference TRBV15 and TRBJ2-5, reads DAMVIQNPRYQVTQFGKPVTLSCSQTLNHNVMYWYQQKSSQAPKLLFHYYDKDFNNEADTPDNFQSRRPNTSFCFLDIRSPGLGDTAMYLCATSRSPGGRETQYFGPGTRLLVL.

The chain combines TRBV6-6 with TRBJ2-4; 7 nucleotides align to TRBD1. With 6 bases clipped from V and 6 bases from J, the junction kept 8 bases outside the gene matches. Germline CDR1 is MNHNY and CDR2 is SVGAGI (reference sequence). The CDR3 consists of 14 residues. As DNA, the CDR3 is TGTGCCAGCAGCCGACAGGGCCAAGGAAACATTCAGTACTTC. Amino acid sequence: CASSRQGQGNIQYF.

The J gene is TRBJ2-7, the V gene TRBV12-2; the D call of TRBD2 is as the table states it, not checked on the DNA. TRBV12-2 is reported as a pseudogene. The CDR3 contains 17 residues. The CDR3, as DNA: TGTGCAAGTCGCTTAGTCCTTCACGGGGAAGTTGGAGACGAGCAGTACTTC. It translates to CASRLVLHGEVGDEQYF.

The chain carries TRBV7-9 and TRBJ1-2; D call uncertain. The V and J ends lost 2 bases and 5 bases respectively, with 15 bases between them. The CDR3 runs to 15 residues. Germline V gene lookup returns CDR1 SEHNR and CDR2 FQNEAQ (reference sequence). The CDR3 protein is CASSLTRDTNYGYTF. The CDR3 region has the DNA TGTGCCAGCAGCTTAACTAGAGACACCAATTATGGCTACACCTTC.

This chain uses TRBV6-6 with TRBJ2-5; D is possibly TRBD2 (6 bases). Germline V gives CDR1 MNHNY, CDR2 SVGAGI (reference sequence). This CDR3 spans 12 amino acids. Trimming removed 9 bases from V and 5 bases from J, with 13 bases in between. This CDR3 is CASSMAGETQYF. CDR3 DNA sequence: TGTGCCAGTTCTATGGCGGGGGAGACCCAGTACTTC.

The rearrangement links TRBV2 to TRBJ1-4; possibly TRBD1 for D (6 bases). This CDR3 spans 13 amino acids. Deletions cut 7 bases from V and 7 bases from J, with 13 bases between. Germline CDR1 is SNHLY and CDR2 is FYNNEI. The CDR3 coding sequence is TGTGCCAGCAATAGAGACAGGCCTGAAAAACTGTTTTTT. Encoded protein: CASNRDRPEKLFF.

The chain has TRBV9 and TRBJ1-3; a possible D gene is TRBD1 (6 bases). Trimming took 3 bases from V and 0 from J, leaving 16 bases between them. Germline V gene lookup returns CDR1 SGDLS and CDR2 YYNGEE. The CDR3 has 17 residues. The CDR3 spells CASSEDSYPRSGNTIYF. In nucleotides, the CDR3 is TGTGCCAGCAGCGAGGACAGCTACCCTCGCTCTGGAAACACCATATATTTT.

The chain recombines TRBV2 with TRBJ2-5, with 8 bases identical to TRBD2. V was clipped by 8 bases and J by 3 bases; unmatched bases: 5. The CDR3 runs 13 residues. Germline assignment: CDR1 SNHLY and CDR2 FYNNEI. CDR3 protein: CASSGTRKETQYF. Written as DNA, the CDR3 is TGTGCCAGCTCTGGGACTAGAAAAGAGACCCAGTACTTC.

V usage is TRBV5-1 and J usage is TRBJ1-1, with D maybe TRBD1 (5 bases). Trimming removed 2 bases at V and 3 bases at J, with 11 bases between. The CDR3 extends over 14 amino acids. Germline V lookup: CDR1 SGHRS, CDR2 YFSETQ. DNA for the CDR3: TGCGCCAGCAGCTTCAGGGCGGGAGACACTGAAGCTTTCTTT. Amino acid sequence: CASSFRAGDTEAFF. Complete variable domain (other parts from reference TRBV5-1 and TRBJ1-1): KAGVTQTPRYLIKTRGQQVTLSCSPISGHRSVSWYQQTPGQGLQFLFEYFSETQRNKGNFPGRFSGRQFSNSRSEMNVSTLELGDSALYLCASSFRAGDTEAFFGQGTRLTVV.

The CDR3 nucleotides are TGTGCCAGCAGTGTCCTAGCGGGGACGACAGATACGCAGTATTTT. This sequence encodes CASSVLAGTTDTQYF. The rearrangement links TRBV6-4 to TRBJ2-3, with TRBD2 matching 9 bases. Germline values: CDR1 MRHNA, CDR2 SNTAGT. Trimming took 4 bases from V and 3 from J; bases not matched to a gene: 5. There are 15 residues in the CDR3.

The genes are TRBV7-3 and TRBJ2-7; tentative D call: TRBD2 (8 bases). CDR1 and CDR2 (germline): SGHTA, FQGTGA. The CDR3 runs 19 residues. Trimming left V 0 bases short and J 3 bases short, with 24 bases between. CDR3 sequence: CASSLTRGDSGGRSYEQYF. The CDR3 coding sequence is TGTGCCAGCAGCTTAACCAGAGGGGACAGCGGGGGAAGAAGCTACGAGCAGTACTTC.

The V gene is TRBV14, the J gene TRBJ2-5; 12 bases map to TRBD1. Germline CDR1 SGHDN, CDR2 FVKESK. Trimming took 1 base from V and 5 from J; bases not matched to a gene: 5. The CDR3 has 16 amino acids. CDR3 sequence: CASSQVGTGGIETQYF. CDR3 bases: TGTGCCAGCAGCCAAGTTGGGACAGGGGGCATCGAGACCCAGTACTTC.